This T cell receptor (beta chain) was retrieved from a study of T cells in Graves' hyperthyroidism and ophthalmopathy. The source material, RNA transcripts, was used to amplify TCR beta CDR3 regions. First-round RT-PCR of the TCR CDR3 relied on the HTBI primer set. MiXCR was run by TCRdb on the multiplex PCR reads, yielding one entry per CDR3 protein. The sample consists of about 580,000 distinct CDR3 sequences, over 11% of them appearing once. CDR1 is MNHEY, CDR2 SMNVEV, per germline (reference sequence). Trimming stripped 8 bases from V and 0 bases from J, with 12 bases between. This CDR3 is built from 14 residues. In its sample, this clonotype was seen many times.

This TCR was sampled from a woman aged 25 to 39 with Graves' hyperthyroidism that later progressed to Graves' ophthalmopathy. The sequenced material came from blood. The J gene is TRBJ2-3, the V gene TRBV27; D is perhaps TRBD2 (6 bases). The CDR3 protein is CASGAGHSTDTQYF. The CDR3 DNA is TGTGCCAGCGGCGCGGGGCACAGCACAGATACGCAGTATTTT.